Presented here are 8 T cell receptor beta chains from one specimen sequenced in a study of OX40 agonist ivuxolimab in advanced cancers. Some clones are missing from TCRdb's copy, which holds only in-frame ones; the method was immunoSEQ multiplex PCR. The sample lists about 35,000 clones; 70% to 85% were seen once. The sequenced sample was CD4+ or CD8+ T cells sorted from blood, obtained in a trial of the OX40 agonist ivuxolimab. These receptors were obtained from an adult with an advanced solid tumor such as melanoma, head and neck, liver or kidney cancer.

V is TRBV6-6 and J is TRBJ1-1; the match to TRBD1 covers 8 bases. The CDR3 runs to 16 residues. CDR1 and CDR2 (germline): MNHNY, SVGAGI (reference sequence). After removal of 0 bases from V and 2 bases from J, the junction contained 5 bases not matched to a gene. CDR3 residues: CASSYSGTGSNTEAFF. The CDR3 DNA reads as TGTGCCAGCAGTTACTCGGGGACAGGCTCTAACACTGAAGCTTTCTTT.

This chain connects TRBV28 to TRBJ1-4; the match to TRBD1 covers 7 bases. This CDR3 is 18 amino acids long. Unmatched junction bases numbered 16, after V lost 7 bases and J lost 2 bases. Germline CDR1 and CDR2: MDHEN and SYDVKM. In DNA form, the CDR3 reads TGTGCCAGCACCTATAGGAGAGGGGGCGCTTCTACTAATGAAAAACTGTTTTTT. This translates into CASTYRRGGASTNEKLFF.

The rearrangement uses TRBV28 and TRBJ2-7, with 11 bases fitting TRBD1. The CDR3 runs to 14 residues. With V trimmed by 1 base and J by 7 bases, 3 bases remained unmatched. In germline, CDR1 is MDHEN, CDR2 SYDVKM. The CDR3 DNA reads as TGTGCCAGCAGTTTATTTGGGACAGGGGGTGAGCAGTACTTC. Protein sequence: CASSLFGTGGEQYF.

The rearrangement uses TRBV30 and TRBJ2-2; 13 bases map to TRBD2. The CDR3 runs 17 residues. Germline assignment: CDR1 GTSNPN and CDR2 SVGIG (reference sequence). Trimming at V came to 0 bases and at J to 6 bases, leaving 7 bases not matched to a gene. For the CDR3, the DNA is TGTGCCTGGAGTGTAGGTTTAGGACTAGCGGGAGCCGGGGAGCTGTTTTTT. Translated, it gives CAWSVGLGLAGAGELFF. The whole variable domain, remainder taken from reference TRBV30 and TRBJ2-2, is SQTIHQWPATLVQPVGSPLSLECTVEGTSNPNLYWYRQAAGRGLQLLFYSVGIGQISSEVPQNLSASRPQDRQFILSSKKLLLSDSGFYLCAWSVGLGLAGAGELFFGEGSRLTVL.

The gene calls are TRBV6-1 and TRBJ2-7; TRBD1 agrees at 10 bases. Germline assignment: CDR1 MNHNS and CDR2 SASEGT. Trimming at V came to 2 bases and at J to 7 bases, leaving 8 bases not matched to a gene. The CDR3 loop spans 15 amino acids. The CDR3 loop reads CASSEPGQGLGEQYF. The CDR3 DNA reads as TGTGCCAGCAGTGAACCGGGACAGGGGCTTGGGGAGCAGTACTTC.

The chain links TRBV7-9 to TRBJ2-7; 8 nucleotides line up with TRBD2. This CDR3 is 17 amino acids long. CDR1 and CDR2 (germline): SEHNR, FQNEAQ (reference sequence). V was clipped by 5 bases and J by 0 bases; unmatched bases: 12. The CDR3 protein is CASSEGLGRRGSYEQYF. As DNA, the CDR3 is TGTGCCAGCAGCGAGGGACTAGGCAGGAGAGGCTCCTACGAGCAGTACTTC.

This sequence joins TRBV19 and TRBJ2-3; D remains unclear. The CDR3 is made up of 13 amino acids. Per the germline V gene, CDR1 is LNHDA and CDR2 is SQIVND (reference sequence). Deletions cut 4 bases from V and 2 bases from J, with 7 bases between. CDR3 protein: CASSSPPTDTQYF. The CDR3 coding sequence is TGTGCCAGTAGTAGCCCACCCACAGATACGCAGTATTTT.

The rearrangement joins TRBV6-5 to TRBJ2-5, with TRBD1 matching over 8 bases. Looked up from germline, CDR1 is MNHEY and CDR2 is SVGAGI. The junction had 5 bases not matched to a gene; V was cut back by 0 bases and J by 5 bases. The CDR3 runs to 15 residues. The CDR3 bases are TGTGCCAGCAGTTACTCCAGGACAGGGTCCGAGACCCAGTACTTC. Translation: CASSYSRTGSETQYF.